The TCR beta chain described here comes from a study of T cells in Graves' hyperthyroidism and ophthalmopathy. Amplified regions were TCR beta CDR3 sequences from RNA transcripts. RT-PCR in the first round (using the HTBI primer set) targeted the TCR CDR3. TCRdb redid the calling of the multiplex PCR reads with MiXCR, one entry per CDR3 protein. Seen here are approximately 570,000 distinct CDR3 sequences, nearly 20% observed once, and the top ten hold 45% to 50%. This clonotype was seen a handful of times. Per the germline V gene, CDR1 is SGHTA and CDR2 is FQGTGA. This CDR3 contains 17 residues. Unmatched junction bases numbered 11, after V lost 4 bases and J lost 4 bases.

This clonotype was sampled from a man aged 40-50 years with Graves' ophthalmopathy. The chain links TRBV7-3 to TRBJ2-2; the match to TRBD2 covers 8 bases. Sequencing input: blood. For the CDR3, the DNA is TGTGCCAGCAGCTCCCCGGGTAGCGGGGACCGCACCGGGGAGCTGTTTTTT. The encoded protein is CASSSPGSGDRTGELFF.